The rows below give T cell receptor beta chains drawn from one sample of a study of blood T cell repertoires in COVID-19. Libraries were prepared by immunoSEQ multiplex PCR; TCRdb keeps only in-frame clonotypes and omits some of them. The table records roughly 150,000 clones, about 83% of them present only once. The material sequenced was peripheral blood. These TCRs come from a human donor in a cohort sampled during active COVID-19. Both conserved end residues are part of each CDR3. A D gene is named only where the DNA matches it firmly. The size of a clone is reported for some rows only, either as once, few or many, or as a class for expanded clones.

d_call,j_call,v_call,clone_size,cdr3_aa,cdr3_nt
TRBD1,TRBJ1-3,TRBV10-3,NA,CAISRQGSGNTIYF,TGTGCCATCAGTCGACAGGGCTCTGGAAACACCATATATTTT
TRBD2,TRBJ2-5,TRBV2,NA,CASSTSVYFQETQYF,TGTGCCAGCAGTACTAGCGTCTACTTCCAAGAGACCCAGTACTTC
NA,TRBJ1-1,TRBV6-5,NA,CASTPRQTDTEAFF,TGTGCCAGCACCCCACGACAGACGGACACTGAAGCTTTCTTT
TRBD1,TRBJ2-2,TRBV5-5,NA,CASSSPAGGPNTGELFF,TGTGCCAGCAGCTCCCCCGCAGGGGGCCCGAACACCGGGGAGCTGTTTTTT
NA,TRBJ1-3,TRBV7-2,NA,CASSLETVNTIYF,TGTGCCAGCAGCTTAGAGACAGTAAACACCATATATTTT
TRBD1,TRBJ2-5,TRBV19,NA,CASSQDRVGETQYF,TGTGCCAGTAGCCAAGACAGGGTTGGGGAGACCCAGTACTTC
TRBD1,TRBJ2-5,TRBV9,few,CASSVDQGAKETQYF,TGTGCCAGCAGCGTAGACCAGGGGGCGAAAGAGACCCAGTACTTC
TRBD1,TRBJ2-7,TRBV3-1/TRBV3-2,NA,CASSQGPTGNYEQYF,TGTGCCAGCAGCCAAGGTCCGACAGGGAACTACGAGCAGTACTTC
NA,TRBJ1-2,TRBV27,NA,CASRGGGGYTF,TGTGCCAGCAGGGGGGGTGGTGGCTACACCTTC
NA,TRBJ2-7,TRBV28,NA,CASSFPRGQYF,TGTGCCAGCAGTTTCCCCCGGGGGCAGTACTTC
NA,TRBJ1-2,TRBV7-9,NA,CASSLELNYGYTF,TGTGCCAGCAGCTTAGAACTGAACTATGGCTACACCTTC
TRBD1,TRBJ1-2,TRBV10-3,NA,CAISGEQGAANYGYTF,TGTGCCATCAGTGGGGAACAGGGGGCGGCTAACTATGGCTACACCTTC
TRBD1,TRBJ1-1,TRBV5-6,once,CASSKDRGGTEAFF,TGTGCCAGCAGCAAGGACAGGGGAGGGACTGAAGCTTTCTTT
TRBD2,TRBJ2-1,TRBV27,NA,CASSWTSGRPTNEQFF,TGTGCCAGCAGTTGGACTAGCGGGAGACCTACGAATGAGCAGTTCTTC
NA,TRBJ1-1,TRBV3-1/TRBV3-2,few,CASSRGTREAFF,TGTGCCAGCAGCCGCGGGACGAGGGAAGCTTTCTTT
NA,TRBJ1-2,TRBV7-9,once,CASSLDRTTNYGYTF,TGTGCCAGCAGTCTCGACAGGACCACTAACTATGGCTACACCTTC
TRBD1,TRBJ2-1,TRBV24-1,NA,CATSVYGTGYYNEQFF,TGTGCCACCAGTGTATACGGGACAGGGTACTACAATGAGCAGTTCTTC
TRBD2,TRBJ2-3,TRBV11-2,NA,CASSLDLGLAGGRADTQYF,TGTGCCAGCAGCTTAGATTTGGGACTAGCGGGGGGGCGCGCAGATACGCAGTATTTT
TRBD2,TRBJ2-3,TRBV28,NA,CASSLGGRASSTDTQYF,TGTGCCAGCAGTTTAGGGGGGAGGGCATCTAGCACAGATACGCAGTATTTT
NA,TRBJ1-5,TRBV4-3,NA,CASSQDQGHDQPQHF,TGCGCCAGCAGCCAAGATCAGGGACACGATCAGCCCCAGCATTTT
NA,TRBJ1-2,TRBV5-8,NA,CASSLTWSGYTF,TGTGCCAGCAGCTTAACATGGAGTGGCTACACCTTC
TRBD2,TRBJ2-6,TRBV5-1,NA,CASSTLAGASSGANVLTF,TGCGCCAGCAGCACCTTAGCGGGGGCCAGCTCTGGGGCCAACGTCCTGACTTTC
NA,TRBJ1-2,TRBV14,NA,CASSQVAYTNYGYTF,TGTGCCAGCAGCCAAGTTGCGTATACTAACTATGGCTACACCTTC